These 20 T cell receptor beta chains originate from one sample sequenced in a study of control samples from healthy donors and cancer patients. Profiled with immunoSEQ multiplex PCR; TCRdb holds only in-frame clones, not every one. The data contain tens of thousands of clones, around four fifths of them singletons. The sample consisted of blood. The receptors were gathered from a man aged 25-45 years in good health.

The chain links TRBV5-1 to TRBJ1-5; 7 nucleotides align to TRBD1. J lost 4 bases, V lost 4 bases, and 5 bases had no gene match. This CDR3 is built from 14 residues. Germline values: CDR1 SGHRS, CDR2 YFSETQ. CDR3 amino acids: CASSLQGQNQPQHF. In DNA form, the CDR3 reads TGCGCCAGCAGCCTACAGGGGCAAAATCAGCCCCAGCATTTT.

This chain links TRBV2 with TRBJ2-1; unclear D gene. The V and J ends lost 5 bases and 5 bases respectively, with 10 bases between them. The germline V gene encodes CDR1 SNHLY and CDR2 FYNNEI. CDR3 length: 13 amino acids. CDR3 region: CASSIGRNNEQFF. The CDR3 DNA reads TGTGCCAGCAGTATAGGACGGAACAATGAGCAGTTCTTC.

The rearrangement uses TRBV11-2 and TRBJ2-5; D possibly matches TRBD1 or TRBD2 (6 bases each). Trimming stripped 5 bases from V and 4 bases from J, with 17 bases between. This CDR3 contains 15 residues. Germline V gene sequence: CDR1 SGHAT, CDR2 FQNNGV. In DNA, the CDR3 is TGTGCCAGCAGCCCACTCCAGGGGAGGAGAGAGACCCAGTACTTC. Amino acid sequence: CASSPLQGRRETQYF.

V is TRBV5-1 and J is TRBJ1-6; D unresolved. The V end was cut by 3 bases, the J end by 9 bases, with 16 bases between. The length of the CDR3 is 15 residues. Germline V gene lookup returns CDR1 SGHRS and CDR2 YFSETQ. This CDR3 is CASSSDGASVSPLHF. The DNA for the CDR3 is TGCGCCAGCAGCTCGGACGGAGCGTCTGTTTCACCCCTCCACTTT.

This sequence joins TRBV19 and TRBJ1-5; 8 bases fit TRBD1. Germline V CDR1 and CDR2: LNHDA, SQIVND (reference sequence). V lost 6 bases and J lost 4; bases outside the gene matches: 8. The CDR3 has 15 amino acids. CDR3 region: CASSWGGQVNQPQHF. The CDR3, as DNA: TGTGCCAGTAGCTGGGGGGGACAGGTTAATCAGCCCCAGCATTTT.

The chain combines TRBV4-2 with TRBJ2-5; D remains unclear. Germline V gives CDR1 LGHNA, CDR2 YNFKEQ. Trimming cost V 1 base and J 5 bases, with 20 bases left between them. This CDR3 region has 17 residues. The CDR3: CASSQGKTGKGSETQYF. As DNA, the CDR3 is TGTGCCAGCAGCCAAGGCAAGACCGGCAAGGGTTCGGAGACCCAGTACTTC.

V and J are TRBV6-6 and TRBJ1-1; D is perhaps TRBD1 (6 bases). Trimming pared 2 bases from V and 3 bases from J, leaving 10 bases between. This CDR3 has 14 residues. CDR1 and CDR2 from the germline V gene are MNHNY and SVGAGI (reference sequence). The CDR3 is CASSYVKGDTEAFF. CDR3 nucleotide sequence: TGTGCCAGCAGTTACGTGAAGGGGGACACTGAAGCTTTCTTT.

CDR3 DNA: TGTGCCAGCAGCCAATTTAAACTAGCGGGCTACAATGAGCAGTTCTTC. Encoded protein: CASSQFKLAGYNEQFF. This chain uses TRBV3-1 (or the pseudogene TRBV3-2) with TRBJ2-1; 9 positions match TRBD2. This CDR3 has 16 residues. The V and J ends lost 2 bases and 3 bases, in that order; junction bases with no gene match: 5. CDR1 and CDR2 from the germline V gene are LGHDT and YNNKEL (reference sequence).

This clone turned up a few times. Other DNA sequences in the sample encode the same CDR3. The rearrangement links TRBV2 to TRBJ1-1; D not certain. Trimming took off 6 bases at V and 0 bases at J, with 8 bases between the two ends. CDR1 is SNHLY and CDR2 is FYNNEI in the germline V gene. This CDR3 comprises 13 residues. The CDR3 region is CASSVRMNTEAFF. The DNA for the CDR3 is TGTGCCAGCAGCGTACGGATGAACACTGAAGCTTTCTTT.

The chain is built from TRBV6-6 and TRBJ1-5; no clear D gene. The CDR3 has 13 residues. CDR1 MNHNY and CDR2 SVGAGI come from the germline V gene (reference sequence). Trimming removed 2 bases at V and 5 bases at J, with 7 bases between. In DNA form, the CDR3 reads TGTGCCAGCAGTTACGGGCCCGATCAGCCCCAGCATTTT. Translating gives CASSYGPDQPQHF.

The chain is built from TRBV6-5 and TRBJ2-3; 7 bases fit TRBD2. The CDR3 loop spans 11 amino acids. Germline V gene data show CDR1 as MNHEY and CDR2 as SVGAGI. The ends lost 8 bases at V and 6 bases at J; junction bases unmatched: 2. The chain's CDR3 is CASWEGDTQYF. CDR3 DNA sequence: TGTGCCAGCTGGGAGGGGGATACGCAGTATTTT.

This rearrangement joins TRBV7-6 to TRBJ1-6; 7 positions match TRBD1. The CDR3 length is 15 residues. Germline trimming cut 5 bases from V and 5 bases from J; bases unmatched to any gene: 6. Germline CDR1 reads SGHVS; CDR2 reads FNYEAQ. The CDR3 DNA reads TGTGCCAGCAGCCGAACCGGGACAGATAATTCACCCCTCCACTTT. This sequence encodes CASSRTGTDNSPLHF.

The genes are TRBV30 and TRBJ1-3; 9 positions match TRBD1. The CDR3 contains 13 residues. V was clipped by 8 bases and J by 7 bases; unmatched bases: 9. From germline, CDR1 is GTSNPN and CDR2 SVGIG (reference sequence). CDR3 in amino acids: CASLGQGQNTIYF. Here the CDR3 DNA reads TGTGCCAGTTTGGGACAGGGCCAGAACACCATATATTTT. The whole variable domain, remainder taken from reference TRBV30 and TRBJ1-3, is SQTIHQWPATLVQPVGSPLSLECTVEGTSNPNLYWYRQAAGRGLQLLFYSVGIGQISSEVPQNLSASRPQDRQFILSSKKLLLSDSGFYLCASLGQGQNTIYFGEGSWLTVV.

This clone has a handful of counts. V gene TRBV6-5 combines with J gene TRBJ1-2, with D perhaps TRBD1 (5 bases). Per germline, CDR1 MNHEY and CDR2 SVGAGI. CDR3 length: 14 residues. V shed 8 bases and J shed 3 bases, with 16 bases lying between them. DNA of the CDR3: TGTGCCAGCGGGGGGAGAGGAAACCACTATGGCTACACCTTC. Its protein is CASGGRGNHYGYTF.

J is TRBJ2-1 and V is TRBV5-4; TRBD1 might be the D (5 bases). Trimming left V 4 bases short and J 5 bases short, with 16 bases between. Germline V gene lookup returns CDR1 SGHNT and CDR2 YYREEE (reference sequence). CDR3 length equals 15 residues. CDR3 coding DNA: TGTGCCAGCAGCCCCGGACACCTCCAAAACAATGAGCAGTTCTTC. Its translation is CASSPGHLQNNEQFF.

This chain uses TRBV2 with TRBJ2-3; TRBD2 is a possible D gene (5 bases). V lost 7 bases, J lost 5 bases, and 13 bases lay in between. This CDR3 is 13 amino acids long. Germline lookup yields CDR1 SNHLY and CDR2 FYNNEI. CDR3 in amino acids: CASNPGYLDTQYF. The CDR3 nucleotides are TGTGCCAGCAATCCGGGGTACTTAGATACGCAGTATTTT.

The sample holds a few counts of this clone. This sequence joins TRBV7-9 and TRBJ1-3; possible D gene TRBD1, 5 bases. Germline lookup yields CDR1 SEHNR and CDR2 FQNEAQ (reference sequence). V lost 3 bases, J lost 1 base, and 16 bases lay in between. The CDR3 covers 17 residues. CDR3 sequence (DNA): TGTGCCAGCAGCTTCATGGGGGGAAAAGGGTCTGGAAACACCATATATTTT. Its translation is CASSFMGGKGSGNTIYF.

The chain recombines TRBV19 with TRBJ1-2; 9 bases are a match to TRBD1. The CDR3 runs to 15 residues. V lost 5 bases, J lost 4 bases, and 8 bases stayed unmatched. Germline CDR1 is LNHDA and CDR2 is SQIVND (reference sequence). CDR3 sequence reads: CASSHRTGVGYGYTF. In DNA form, the CDR3 reads TGTGCCAGTAGTCACCGGACAGGGGTAGGCTATGGCTACACCTTC.

V usage is TRBV19 and J usage is TRBJ2-3; D possibly uses TRBD1 or TRBD2 (6 bases each). This CDR3 comprises 16 residues. From germline, CDR1 is LNHDA and CDR2 SQIVND (reference sequence). V shed 4 bases and J shed 1 base, with 15 bases lying between them. The CDR3 bases are TGTGCCAGTAGTACTACAGGGAGGACAGGCACAGATACGCAGTATTTT. Its protein is CASSTTGRTGTDTQYF.

The chain combines TRBV11-3 with TRBJ1-6, with D uncertain. V was shortened by 0 bases and J by 10 bases, with 7 bases between the two germline ends. The CDR3 is 13 residues long. Germline CDR1 is SGHNT and CDR2 is YENEEA. The CDR3 DNA sequence: TGTGCCAGCAGCTTAGACAACTCCTCACCCCTCCACTTT. It translates to CASSLDNSSPLHF.